This T cell receptor beta chain was identified during a study of vaccination and CD4 T cells after COVID-19 (dated 2022 in TCRdb). For the wider study: Convalescent patients had a positive SARS-CoV-2 result on nasal swab PCR, and of these patients, several had mild disease and one had severe disease. Post-COVID blood samples from convalescent patients were collected a median of about 100 days after diagnosis, with a range of 35 to 161 days. In control cultures, a CEFX viral epitope pool was used as positive control, an HIV-1 Nef peptide pool was used as negative control, or no peptide was added. The spike-specific CD4+ TCR repertoire was compared before and after mRNA vaccination in approximately ten COVID-19 convalescent patients and several infection-naive healthy vaccine recipients. For stimulating the cultures, overlapping spike peptide pools were used, derived from SARS-CoV-2 as well as from the common cold coronaviruses HCoV-NL63, HCoV-OC43 and HCoV-229E. In the convalescent cohort there were six males and four females, among whom were two Hispanic individuals, seven Caucasians, two Asians and one multiracial person. Participants got two doses of the Pfizer-BioNTech BNT162b2 vaccine (n=8) or two doses of the Moderna mRNA-1273 vaccine (n=2). Post-vaccine blood samples were obtained a median of roughly 75 days after the second vaccine dose, with a range of about 14 to 241 days.

Library preparation was by PCR. TCR sequencing of DNA from cultured CD4+ T cells used the Oncomine TCR Beta short-read assay at the Johns Hopkins FTIC core. Genomic DNA was extracted from the cultured CD4+ T cells with the QIAamp micro DNA kit. Oncomine TCR Beta libraries made from cultured CD4+ T cells were pooled using unique dual indexes and sequenced on an Illumina iSeq 100. Concerning the study's data processing: Non-productive sequences were removed, and CDR3s that did not start with C, did not end with F or W, or were shorter than 7 amino acids were discarded. The MANAFEST web application was used to identify antigen-specific clonotypes by comparing peptide-stimulated wells against reference wells and other culture wells. For a clone to be called positive, the clone needed an FDR below 0.05, an odds ratio above 5, and a productive frequency above 0.1% in at least two of three replicate wells. Clonotypes that were significantly expanded in both SARS-CoV-2 spike wells and at least one common cold coronavirus spike condition were defined as cross-reactive. Using R version 3.6.1, CDR3 homology was evaluated through Levenshtein distances (stringdist) along with unrooted phylogenetic trees (ape). The raw public data were reprocessed by TCRdb itself: fastp quality trimming at Q25, MiXCR clonotype calling, in-frame beta chains only. Each CDR3 protein appears once, grouped with its most common genes and DNA. These V and J calls are TCRdb output, not the study's own analysis. Here the sample has approximately 16,000 distinct CDR3 sequences; roughly two fifths occur a single time. The ten largest clones capture 12% of the sample.

In the paper's terms, the treatment or condition label means: roughly 11-day PBMC culture with coronavirus spike peptide pools or control peptides (ViraFEST assay). The ViraFEST assay, used in the study, expanded antigen-specific T cells with peptide pools and then identified the expanded clonotypes through TCR sequencing. The positive SARS-CoV-2 PCR tests of the convalescent patients were dated from March to December 2020, before the Alpha, Beta and Delta variants emerged in the United States. PBMCs were cultured at approximately 2.1 million per well in IMDM supplemented with roughly 5% human AB serum and about 9.5 IU/ml IL-2, with about 9 ug/ml peptide pools added. On days 3 and 7, half of the culture medium was replaced with fresh IL-2-containing medium. After roughly 9 days of culture, CD4+ T cells were isolated by negative selection with the EasySep CD4+ T cell isolation kit. Ficoll-Paque Plus gradient centrifugation was used to isolate PBMCs from whole blood, and the isolated PBMCs were then either used fresh or cryopreserved at -140C. Each culture condition was generally run in triplicate wells.

In regard to this clonotype: No antigen is known for it. Qualities for individual bases were not recorded, and no much larger clone is one base off.

What the research found in general, with its limitations: In convalescent patients, a median about 84% of post-vaccine SARS-CoV-2-reactive clones were detected only after vaccination, and vaccine-specific priming was suggested by this finding. An increase in the median number of SARS-CoV-2-reactive clonotypes from around 20 after infection to 35 to 40 after vaccination was observed, but the change was not found to be significant. In convalescent patients, nearly all vaccine-specific clones (304 of 307) were found to be mono-reactive for SARS-CoV-2 spike rather than cross-reactive with common cold coronaviruses. The study included relatively few convalescent patients and did not analyze early timepoints after natural infection.

Sample: CD4+ T cells from blood, cultured in vitro. The sequence came from a human donor who had recovered from COVID-19.

The nucleotide sequence reads TGTGCCAGCAGTTACAAGGACCAGAGTGGAAACACCATATATTTT. It translates to CASSYKDQSGNTIYF. Here the chain combines TRBV6-5 and TRBJ1-3, with the D gene too uncertain to name. Trimming takes 2 bases from V and 3 bases from J, and the germline ends sit 11 bases apart. As encoded in the germline V gene, CDR1 is MNHEY while CDR2 is SVGAGI. Measured from the cysteine to the phenylalanine, the CDR3 is 15 residues long. Only the CDR3 portion is preserved as DNA: 45 bases, with reading frame beginning at the first base.